One sample yielded the 11 T cell receptor beta chains listed below, sequenced in a study of shared clonotypes between healthy human individuals. The assay was immunoSEQ multiplex PCR, and TCRdb's table has in-frame clones only and misses some. Among about 490,000 clones, approximately 80% were seen once, and the ten largest hold about an eighth. The sequencing sample was made of PBMCs. The origin of the receptors is a woman in her thirties or forties in good health. Some clones in this sample may be carry-over from other donors' samples.

The chain links TRBV29-1 to TRBJ2-1; D is possibly TRBD2 (5 bases). This CDR3 contains 14 residues. V was pared by 1 base and J by 4 bases, with 11 bases between. CDR1 is SQVTM and CDR2 is ANQGSEA in the germline V gene. DNA of the CDR3: TGCAGCGTTGAAGTTGACTATGGGTACAATGAGCAGTTCTTC. It codes for CSVEVDYGYNEQFF.

This clone was recorded only once. The V gene is TRBV5-1, the J gene TRBJ2-7, with no clear D. Germline V gene sequence: CDR1 SGHRS, CDR2 YFSETQ. The CDR3 totals 14 residues. Between the trimmed V and J ends, which lost 4 bases and 0 bases, there was a span of 11 bases. The CDR3 DNA reads as TGCGCCAGCAGCGCGTCCGGCTACTCCTACGAGCAGTACTTC. Translated, it gives CASSASGYSYEQYF.

A word on this clone: This may be a read error, as it is one base from a much larger clone. Other DNA sequences in the same sample also yield this CDR3. The chain combines TRBV27 with TRBJ1-5; D is possibly TRBD1 (5 bases). Germline V CDR1 and CDR2: MNHEY, SMNVEV (reference sequence). This CDR3 is built from 14 residues. Trimming pared 1 base from V and 2 bases from J, leaving 6 bases between. The CDR3 is CASSLLGGNQPQHF. For the CDR3, the DNA is TGTGCCAGCAGTTTATTAGGGGGCAATCAGCCCCAGCATTTT.

V gene TRBV7-2 combines with J gene TRBJ2-3; 8 bases align to TRBD2. Germline CDR1 is SGHTA and CDR2 is FQGNSA. V gave up 5 bases and J gave up 3 bases; unmatched junction bases: 4. There are 14 residues in the CDR3. CDR3 coding DNA: TGTGCCAGCAGCCCGGGACTAGTAACAGATACGCAGTATTTT. Protein sequence: CASSPGLVTDTQYF.

The CDR3 DNA follows: TGTGCCAGCAGTTCCGGGACAGGGAAAGCTAACTATGGCTACACCTTC. Its protein product is CASSSGTGKANYGYTF. V is TRBV27 and J is TRBJ1-2; 9 bases match TRBD1. Unmatched junction bases numbered 6, after V lost 4 bases and J lost 0 bases. Germline lookup yields CDR1 MNHEY and CDR2 SMNVEV (reference sequence). The CDR3 is 16 residues long.

The rearrangement joins TRBV13 to TRBJ2-7; the match to TRBD2 covers 8 bases. From germline, CDR1 is PRHDT and CDR2 FYEKMQ (reference sequence). This CDR3 is built from 14 residues. V lost 5 bases and J lost 2; bases outside the gene matches: 5. CDR3 amino acids: CASSPWTSPYEQYF. CDR3 coding DNA: TGTGCCAGCAGCCCCTGGACTAGCCCCTACGAGCAGTACTTC.

This clone came up once. This rearrangement joins TRBV5-4 to TRBJ1-4; D ambiguous. Germline loops: CDR1 SGHNT, CDR2 YYREEE (reference sequence). Trimming cost V 3 bases and J 0 bases, with 6 bases left between them. The CDR3 is 14 residues long. CDR3 sequence reads: CASSSRTTNEKLFF. Written as DNA, the CDR3 is TGTGCCAGCAGCTCAAGAACAACTAATGAAAAACTGTTTTTT. The complete variable domain, with remaining parts taken from reference TRBV5-4 and TRBJ1-4, reads ETGVTQSPTHLIKTRGQQVTLRCSSQSGHNTVSWYQQALGQGPQFIFQYYREEENGRGNFPPRFSGLQFPNYSSELNVNALELDDSALYLCASSSRTTNEKLFFGSGTQLSVL.

CDR3 residues: CATSTPDLYGYTF. CDR3 in DNA: TGTGCCACCAGCACCCCGGACCTCTATGGCTACACCTTC. The chain carries TRBV15 and TRBJ1-2, with D hard to call. Trimming stripped 4 bases from V and 4 bases from J, with 10 bases between. This CDR3 is built from 13 residues. Germline loops: CDR1 LNHNV, CDR2 YYDKDF (reference sequence).

This clone was seen once. This rearrangement joins TRBV11-3 to TRBJ2-1, with 7 bases lining up with TRBD2. The germline V gene has CDR1 SGHNT and CDR2 YENEEA. Unmatched junction bases numbered 4, after V lost 3 bases and J lost 8 bases. This CDR3 contains 13 residues. In nucleotides, the CDR3 is TGTGCCAGCAGCTTTTTGACTAGCCATGAGCAGTTCTTC. Translating it yields CASSFLTSHEQFF.

This clone was counted only a few times. The rearrangement joins TRBV2 to TRBJ1-4; D remains unclear. Deletions cut 2 bases from V and 0 bases from J, with 4 bases between. There are 14 residues in the CDR3. Germline CDR1 reads SNHLY; CDR2 reads FYNNEI. The CDR3 bases are TGTGCCAGCAGTGAATCGCCAACTAATGAAAAACTGTTTTTT. Translating it yields CASSESPTNEKLFF.

This clone was recorded a few times. This sequence joins TRBV6-1 and TRBJ1-2; 8 bases fit TRBD1. Losses at the gene ends were 6 bases for V and 0 bases for J; bases not matched to a gene: 3. This CDR3 spans 14 amino acids. Germline CDR1 and CDR2: MNHNS and SASEGT. CDR3 DNA: TGTGCCAGCAGCAGACAGGGGACTAACTATGGCTACACCTTC. This gives the protein CASSRQGTNYGYTF.